This T cell receptor (beta chain) was observed in a study of PD-L1 blockade in urothelial cancer. The CDR3 loop spans 18 amino acids. V was pared by 1 base and J by 0 bases, with 11 bases of the junction left unmatched. Per the germline V gene, CDR1 is MGHRA and CDR2 is YSYEKL. Every PCR got spiked synthetic TCR analog templates. The assay was immunoSEQ multiplex PCR, and TCRdb's table has in-frame clones only and misses some. Found here are approximately 14,000 clones, roughly 88% of them singletons; the top ten hold roughly 15%. The chain has TRBV4-1 and TRBJ1-2, with 7 bases lining up with TRBD1. This clonotype was obtained from a man between 70 and 80 years old with urothelial cancer. The source was PBMCs, collected around atezolizumab (anti-PD-L1) treatment. The CDR3 loop reads CASSQGRARQGPNYGYTF. The CDR3 bases are TGCGCCAGCAGCCAAGGGCGGGCCCGACAGGGACCTAACTATGGCTACACCTTC.